This TCR beta chain was recovered during a study of T cells in Graves' hyperthyroidism and ophthalmopathy. Study results and limitations: Also found in blood were most expanded thyroid clonotypes above 0.001.

The CDR3 runs 12 residues. The ends were cut back, 6 bases at V and 3 bases at J, with 8 bases in the middle. This clonotype has ten or more counts. The antigen is unknown. TCR beta CDR3 region amplification was performed from RNA transcripts. Researchers ran a first-round RT-PCR on the TCR CDR3 using the HTBI primer set. Using its own MiXCR run on the multiplex PCR reads, TCRdb lists one record per CDR3 protein. Of about 510,000 distinct CDR3 sequences in the sample, 13% to 15% were seen once. The sequence was obtained from a woman aged 40 to 49 with Graves' hyperthyroidism. V and J are TRBV12-3 or TRBV12-4 and TRBJ1-1; a weak D match, TRBD1 (5 bases). The specimen was blood. The DNA of the CDR3 is TGTGCCAGCAGGCCCAGGGACACTGAAGCTTTCTTT. It specifies CASRPRDTEAFF.